This T cell receptor (beta chain) was observed in a study of cytomegalovirus exposure and HLA in healthy donors. Germline CDR1 is SGHRS and CDR2 is YFSETQ. V was cut by 1 base and J by 3 bases, with 8 bases left in between. This CDR3 has 13 amino acids. Vbeta (60) and Jbeta (13) primers were used in the PCR. Libraries were prepared by immunoSEQ multiplex PCR; TCRdb keeps only in-frame clonotypes and omits some of them. The sample consists of some 180,000 clones, roughly 80% of them appearing once. This chain connects TRBV5-1 to TRBJ2-7, with D hard to call. The sample was PBMCs. The receptor comes from a man in his forties or fifties in good health and CMV-seronegative. Written as DNA, the CDR3 is TGCGCCAGCAGCTTGTCGGAGTACTACGAGCAGTACTTC. Its translation: CASSLSEYYEQYF.